This entry is about one T cell receptor beta chain. No antigen is known for it. The input lacks base qualities; no much larger clone sits a single base away. Peripheral blood samples were provided by related bone marrow donors on the day of marrow donation. Mononuclear cells from peripheral blood and bone marrow were separated by Ficoll-Hypaque density centrifugation and then cryopreserved. This sample stems from a study of T cells after posttransplantation cyclophosphamide (dated by TCRdb to between 2015 and 2016). Regarding the study in general: Using TRB sequencing, the study followed how the T cell repertoire reconstituted after myeloablative bone marrow transplantation in which posttransplantation cyclophosphamide served as GVHD prophylaxis. Public TRB sequences were checked against a database of over 3,500 sequences associated with responses to pathogens, tumor antigens, self-antigens and alloantigens. Up to 3 additional blood samples from 2 to 5.2 years after transplant were also TRB-sequenced in 3 patients, as was pretransplant blood from several patients. Blood from every one of the roughly 33 PTCy patients who had 1-year posttransplant specimens underwent TRB sequencing. Antigen receptor sequencing was done on samples from 35 to 40 PTCy-treated patients and from approximately 16 related bone marrow donors of those patients. Because TRA and TRB clonality were tightly correlated in fewer than ten samples, subsequent TCR analyses were focused on TRB only.

What the work shows at the level of the full study, not this receptor alone: The TRB repertoires of T cells infiltrating skin or GI tract showed only limited overlap with the TRB repertoires of T cells in blood. Across 45 to 50 patients, TRB clonality was highly associated with recipient CMV seropositivity and CMV reactivation, and PTCy diversity was similar to diversity in CNI/methotrexate controls. At 1-2 months, donor-recipient similarity was low but rose over the first year, and the later blood repertoires were often dominated by donor CD8+ memory clones.

The germline V gene encodes CDR1 ENHRY and CDR2 SYGVKD. The germline V and J ends show losses of 6 bases and 1 base respectively, and no gene match explains 4 bases of the junction. Including the terminal cysteine and phenylalanine, the CDR3 comprises 15 residues. Only CDR3 DNA is held: 45 bases, read in frame from base 1. Genomic DNA was the input for TRB sequencing, which was run either with the immunoSEQ assay at survey resolution or with the hsTCRB kit. As for the authors' bioinformatics: The immunoSEQ software was used for initial read processing, and the LymphoSeq R package was used for repertoire analyses. Clonality was calculated as 1 minus normalized Shannon entropy, and the Gini coefficient was also calculated for each TRB dataset. Phenotypes of unsorted samples were inferred by mapping TRB sequences from sorted subsets of the recipient or donor onto unsorted samples of the same recipient. TCRdb limited this immuneACCESS table to in-frame rearrangements with V and J called. A share of clones is missing; checked studies link under half to unresolved V genes, and the rest is unexplained. That table is the source of V, J and clone size, and D and trimming were worked out from the DNA. In all, the sample holds approximately 50,000 clones, and 94% of those were seen once. The biggest ten clones account for approximately 2.9% of the sample.

The sequence came from a woman in her twenties or thirties in good health and a related stem cell transplant donor. The chain is made from TRBV10-3 and TRBJ2-7, with TRBD1 identical over 12 junction bases. The sample consisted of PBMCs. The bases read TGTGCCATCAGATTGGGACAGGGGGCTTCCTACGAGCAGTACTTC. This gives the protein CAIRLGQGASYEQYF.